This passage covers 19 T cell receptor beta chains from one sample sequenced in a study of CD8+CD57+ T cells in acquired aplastic anemia. TCR beta VDJ and CDR3 profiling used genomic DNA as template. TCRdb re-called the reads with MiXCR, one entry per CDR3 protein. The table records some 130,000 distinct CDR3 sequences, around 46% of them present only once. The specimen sequenced was sorted CD4+, CD8+, or CD8+CD57+ T cells (not recorded which) from PBMCs. These receptors came from a human donor in good health, serving as a control.

This chain joins TRBV7-3 and TRBJ2-1, with 9 bases matching TRBD2. This CDR3 has 16 residues. CDR1 and CDR2 from the germline V gene are SGHTA and FQGTGA. Germline trimming cut 5 bases from V and 6 bases from J; bases unmatched to any gene: 11. CDR3: CASSQTGTSQRNEQFF. The CDR3 nucleotides read TGTGCCAGCAGCCAGACCGGGACTAGCCAGCGCAATGAGCAGTTCTTC.

CDR3 bases: TGCGCCAGCAGCCAAGGTGGGACAGGGCCAGGTGAGCAGTTCTTC. Its translation is CASSQGGTGPGEQFF. The genes are TRBV4-1 and TRBJ2-1; TRBD1 agrees at 9 bases. Germline CDR1 MGHRA, CDR2 YSYEKL. After removal of 1 base from V and 9 bases from J, the junction contained 7 bases not matched to a gene. This CDR3 has 15 amino acids.

The genes are TRBV20-1 and TRBJ2-7; a weak D match, TRBD2 (5 bases). Trimming took off 4 bases at V and 4 bases at J, with 11 bases between the two ends. Germline V gene data show CDR1 as DFQATT and CDR2 as SNEGSKA (reference sequence). CDR3 length: 12 residues. The CDR3 sequence is CSAKRDGYEQYF. CDR3 DNA sequence: TGCAGTGCTAAGAGGGATGGTTACGAGCAGTACTTC.

A remark on this clonotype: One junction end does not reproduce the germline sequence, and a read error may be involved. The rearrangement uses TRBV4-1 and TRBJ2-5; D perhaps matches TRBD1 (6 bases). CDR1 MGHRA and CDR2 YSYEKL come from the germline V gene. The CDR3 extends over 16 amino acids. The CDR3 sequence is CATSEWIQGLGETQYF. In DNA form, the CDR3 reads TGTGCCACCAGTGAGTGGATACAGGGATTGGGAGAGACCCAGTACTTC.

The gene calls are TRBV2 and TRBJ2-7; D possibly corresponds to TRBD1 (6 bases). This CDR3 contains 12 residues. Per germline, CDR1 SNHLY and CDR2 FYNNEI. Trimming shortened V by 6 bases and J by 5 bases, and 11 bases separated the two germline ends. The CDR3 sequence: CASSQGYHEQYF. The CDR3 nucleotides read TGTGCCAGCAGCCAGGGGTACCACGAGCAGTACTTC.

Worth noting for this clonotype: This likely comes from a read error, as the CDR3 has no conserved phenylalanine or tryptophan at its end. The chain is built from TRBV12-3 or TRBV12-4 and TRBJ2-1, with TRBD1 identical over 8 bases. There are 14 residues in the CDR3. V lost 6 bases, J lost 12 bases, and 13 bases stayed unmatched. CDR3 sequence: CASRRGQVIDGQFL. CDR3 sequence (DNA): TGTGCCAGCAGGAGGGGACAGGTAATTGATGGGCAGTTCCTC.

This clonotype was picked up a small number of times. Here the CDR3 DNA reads TGTGCCAGTAGTACGGGACAGGGGACGGGAAGGGAGCTGTTTTTT. As protein: CASSTGQGTGRELFF. This chain joins TRBV19 and TRBJ2-2, with 10 bases identical to TRBD1. Losses at the gene ends were 4 bases for V and 9 bases for J; bases not matched to a gene: 8. This CDR3 comprises 15 residues. Looked up from germline, CDR1 is LNHDA and CDR2 is SQIVND (reference sequence).

The genes are TRBV7-8 and TRBJ1-2, with D unresolved. The germline V gene has CDR1 SGHVS and CDR2 FQNEAQ. The CDR3 runs 13 residues. Trimming cost V 5 bases and J 8 bases, with 15 bases left between them. The CDR3 DNA reads TGTGCCAGCAGCCAAGGAGGGTATTGGGGCTACACCTTC. It translates to CASSQGGYWGYTF.

The chain combines TRBV25-1 with TRBJ1-1, with a weak D call TRBD1 (5 bases). The CDR3 contains 13 residues. With 5 bases removed from V and 4 bases from J, the gap between germline ends came to 11 bases. Germline V gene sequence: CDR1 MGHDK, CDR2 SYGVNS. Here the CDR3 reads CASSPTAFTEAFF. In nucleotides, the CDR3 is TGTGCCAGCAGTCCGACAGCTTTCACTGAAGCTTTCTTT.

This clonotype was seen at least ten times. This sequence joins TRBV30 and TRBJ1-2; D is perhaps TRBD1 (5 bases). The CDR3 runs 13 residues. The V gene's germline CDR1 is GTSNPN and CDR2 SVGIG (reference sequence). The V and J ends lost 0 bases and 11 bases respectively, with 16 bases between them. The chain's CDR3 is CAWSVVGQGLYTF. For the CDR3, the DNA is TGTGCCTGGAGTGTAGTTGGGCAGGGTCTTTACACCTTC.

This clonotype was counted many times. Here the CDR3 DNA reads TGCAGTGCTAGCCCGACCTGGGGCGCTGAAGCTTTCTTT. It is translated as CSASPTWGAEAFF. The rearrangement joins TRBV20-1 to TRBJ1-1; possible D gene TRBD1, 5 bases. The V gene lost 3 bases and the J gene lost 6 bases, with 14 bases spanning the gap. The CDR3 spans 13 residues. Germline values: CDR1 DFQATT, CDR2 SNEGSKA (reference sequence).

The chain joins TRBV7-2 to TRBJ2-5, with D perhaps assigned TRBD1 or TRBD2 (6 bases each). This CDR3 comprises 15 residues. The V and J ends lost 7 bases and 5 bases respectively, with 20 bases between them. Germline lookup yields CDR1 SGHTA and CDR2 FQGNSA. Here the CDR3 reads CASNPRRAGGETQYF. The CDR3 region has the DNA TGTGCCAGCAACCCGCGGCGGGCCGGGGGCGAGACCCAGTACTTC.

This clonotype appeared a few times. The chain uses TRBV10-3 and TRBJ2-7; D is perhaps TRBD1 (5 bases). The CDR3 covers 12 residues. Trimming took off 3 bases at V and 3 bases at J, with 6 bases between the two ends. In germline, CDR1 is ENHRY, CDR2 SYGVKD. The CDR3 sequence is CAISEDSYEQYF. In nucleotides, the CDR3 is TGTGCCATCAGTGAAGACAGCTACGAGCAGTACTTC.

The chain has TRBV15 and TRBJ2-3; 8 positions match TRBD2. Germline loops: CDR1 LNHNV, CDR2 YYDKDF (reference sequence). J gave up 5 bases and V 5 bases, and 6 bases lay outside the gene matches. The CDR3 covers 14 residues. CDR3 in DNA: TGTGCCACCAGCCCCGGGGGGGCAGGAGATACGCAGTATTTT. It is translated as CATSPGGAGDTQYF.

V is TRBV19 and J is TRBJ1-5, with TRBD1 as a possible D gene (5 bases). The V end lost 7 bases, the J end lost 5 bases, and 12 bases lay between the germline ends. This CDR3 has 13 amino acids. Germline V CDR1 and CDR2: LNHDA, SQIVND (reference sequence). For the CDR3, the DNA is TGTGCCAGTACCAGACGGGGGGATCAGCCCCAGCATTTT. Its translation is CASTRRGDQPQHF.

This clonotype was picked up many times. This chain connects TRBV13 to TRBJ1-1, with D hard to call. The CDR3 contains 11 residues. Trimming took 0 bases from V and 10 from J, leaving 6 bases between them. The germline V gene encodes CDR1 PRHDT and CDR2 FYEKMQ (reference sequence). The CDR3 DNA reads as TGTGCCAGCAGCTTAGGGTCGGTAGCTTTCTTT. This translates into CASSLGSVAFF.

The chain employs TRBV5-5 and TRBJ1-5, with D possibly being TRBD1 (6 bases). V shed 4 bases and J shed 7 bases, with 21 bases lying between them. Germline V gives CDR1 SGHKS, CDR2 YYEKEE (reference sequence). The length of the CDR3 is 16 residues. In DNA form, the CDR3 reads TGTGCCAGCAGCGCAACAGGGTCGGGTCATGGCCAGCCCCAGCATTTT. Translation: CASSATGSGHGQPQHF.

The CDR3 spells CSGGTAGQPQHF. The CDR3 nucleotides are TGCAGCGGCGGGACAGCGGGTCAGCCCCAGCATTTT. The V call is TRBV29-1, the J call TRBJ1-5; 7 bases align to TRBD1. This CDR3 region has 12 residues. The ends lost 7 bases at V and 6 bases at J; junction bases unmatched: 6. Germline-derived CDR1 and CDR2 are SQVTM and ANQGSEA.

A note on this clonotype: At one boundary the junction diverges from the germline segment, which might be a read error. V usage is TRBV11-2 and J usage is TRBJ2-1; maybe TRBD2 (5 bases). The CDR3 extends over 14 amino acids. Germline V gene lookup returns CDR1 SGHAT and CDR2 FQNNGV. In DNA, the CDR3 is TGTGCCAGCAGCTCGGGGATGTGGGGAAGTGAGCAGTCCTTC. It encodes CASSSGMWGSEQSF.